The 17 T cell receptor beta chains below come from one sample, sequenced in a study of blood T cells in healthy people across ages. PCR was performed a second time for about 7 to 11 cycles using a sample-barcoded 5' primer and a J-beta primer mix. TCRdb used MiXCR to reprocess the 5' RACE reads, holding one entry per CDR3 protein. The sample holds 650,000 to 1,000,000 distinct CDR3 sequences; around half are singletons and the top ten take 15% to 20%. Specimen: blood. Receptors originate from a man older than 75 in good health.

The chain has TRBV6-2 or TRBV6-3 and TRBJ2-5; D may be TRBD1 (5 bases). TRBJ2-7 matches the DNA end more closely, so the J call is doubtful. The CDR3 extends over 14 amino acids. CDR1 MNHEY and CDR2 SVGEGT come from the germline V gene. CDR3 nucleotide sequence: TGTGCCAGCAGGAAGGAACAGGAGTGGGACGAGCAGTACTTC. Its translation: CASRKEQEWDEQYF.

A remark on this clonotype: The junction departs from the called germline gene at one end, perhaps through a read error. The CDR3 here is CASTLKLHSGSTIYF. The CDR3 bases are TGTGCCAGCACCCTCAAACTACACTCTGGAAGCACCATATATTTT. The chain combines TRBV28 with TRBJ1-3, with unresolved D. The CDR3 has 15 residues. Germline CDR1 MDHEN, CDR2 SYDVKM.

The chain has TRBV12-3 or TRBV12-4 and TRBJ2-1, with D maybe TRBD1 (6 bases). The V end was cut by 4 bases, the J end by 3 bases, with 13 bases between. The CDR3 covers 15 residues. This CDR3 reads CASSSWDTLYNEQFF. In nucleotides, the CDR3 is TGTGCCAGCAGTTCCTGGGACACGCTCTACAATGAGCAGTTCTTC.

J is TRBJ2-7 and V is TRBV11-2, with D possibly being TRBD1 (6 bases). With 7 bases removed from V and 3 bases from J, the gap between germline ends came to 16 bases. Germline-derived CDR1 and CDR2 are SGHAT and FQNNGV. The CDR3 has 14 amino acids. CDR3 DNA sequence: TGTGCCAGCACCCCGGGCAGGGGCAGCTACGAGCAGTACTTC. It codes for CASTPGRGSYEQYF.

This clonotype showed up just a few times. For the CDR3, the DNA is TGTGCCAGCAGTTTGGGACGGCCTCCCCCTGAGCAGTACTTC. Translation: CASSLGRPPPEQYF. The genes are TRBV12-3 or TRBV12-4 and TRBJ2-4; either TRBD1 or TRBD2 may supply D (5 bases each). The CDR3 extends over 14 amino acids. Trimming took 3 bases from V and 13 from J, leaving 19 bases between them.

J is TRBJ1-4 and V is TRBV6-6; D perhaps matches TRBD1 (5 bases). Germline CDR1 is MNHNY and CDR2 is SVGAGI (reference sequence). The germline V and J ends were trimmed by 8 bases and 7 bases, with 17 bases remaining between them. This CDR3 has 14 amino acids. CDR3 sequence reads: CASRKDPGTEKLFF. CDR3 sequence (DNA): TGTGCCAGCCGGAAGGACCCCGGGACTGAAAAACTGTTTTTT.

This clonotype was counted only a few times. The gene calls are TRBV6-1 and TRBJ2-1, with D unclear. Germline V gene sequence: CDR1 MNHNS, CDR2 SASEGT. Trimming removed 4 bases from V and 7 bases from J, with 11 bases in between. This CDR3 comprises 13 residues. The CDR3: CASSGLPGNEQFF. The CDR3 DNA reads TGTGCCAGCAGTGGACTCCCCGGGAATGAGCAGTTCTTC.

CDR3 DNA sequence: TGCGCCAGCAGCCCCGGGACTAGCGGGAGGCCAAACATCTACGAGCAGTACTTC. It is translated as CASSPGTSGRPNIYEQYF. V gene TRBV5-1 combines with J gene TRBJ2-7; 15 nucleotides align to TRBD2. The CDR3 has 18 residues. V shed 4 bases, J shed 3 bases, and the junction held 11 bases outside the gene matches. The germline gives CDR1 SGHRS, CDR2 YFSETQ.

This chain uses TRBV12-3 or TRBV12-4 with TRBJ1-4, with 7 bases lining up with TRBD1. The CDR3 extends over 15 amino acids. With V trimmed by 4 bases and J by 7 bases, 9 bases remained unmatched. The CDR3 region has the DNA TGTGCCAGCAGTTCCCAGGGGGTCCGGGGTGAAAAACTGTTTTTT. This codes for CASSSQGVRGEKLFF.

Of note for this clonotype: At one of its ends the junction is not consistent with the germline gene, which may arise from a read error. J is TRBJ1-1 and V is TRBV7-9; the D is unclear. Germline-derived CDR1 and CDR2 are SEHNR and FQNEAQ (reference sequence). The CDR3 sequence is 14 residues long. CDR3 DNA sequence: TGTGCCAGCAGCGTAGCGTCGGTGAACACTGAAGCTTTCTTT. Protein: CASSVASVNTEAFF.

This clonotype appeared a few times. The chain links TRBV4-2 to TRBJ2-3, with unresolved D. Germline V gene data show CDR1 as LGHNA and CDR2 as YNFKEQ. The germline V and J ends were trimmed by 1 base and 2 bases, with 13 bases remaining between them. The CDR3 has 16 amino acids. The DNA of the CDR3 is TGTGCCAGCAGCCAAGTAGCAACGGGCATCACAGATACGCAGTATTTT. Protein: CASSQVATGITDTQYF.

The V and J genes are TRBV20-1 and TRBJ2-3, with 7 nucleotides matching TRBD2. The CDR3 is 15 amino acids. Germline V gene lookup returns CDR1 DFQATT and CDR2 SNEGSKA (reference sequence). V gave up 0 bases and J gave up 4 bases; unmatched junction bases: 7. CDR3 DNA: TGCAGTGCTAGAGACCCTTTTGGGAGGGCAGATACGCAGTATTTT. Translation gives CSARDPFGRADTQYF.

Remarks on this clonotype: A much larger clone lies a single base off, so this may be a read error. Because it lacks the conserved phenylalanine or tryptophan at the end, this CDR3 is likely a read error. The CDR3 nucleotides read TGTGCCAGCAGTTCGGACTTGGACAATGAGCAGTTCTCC. Protein sequence: CASSSDLDNEQFS. The chain joins TRBV7-3 to TRBJ2-1, with a weak D call TRBD2 (5 bases). The germline V gene encodes CDR1 SGHTA and CDR2 FQGTGA. Trimming took 6 bases from V and 5 from J, leaving 11 bases between them. The length of the CDR3 is 13 residues.

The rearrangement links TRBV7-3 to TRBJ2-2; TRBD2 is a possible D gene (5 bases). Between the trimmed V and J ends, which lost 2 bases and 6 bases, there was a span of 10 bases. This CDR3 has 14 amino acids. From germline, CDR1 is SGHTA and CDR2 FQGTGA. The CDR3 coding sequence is TGTGCCAGCAGCTTATACCGAGGGTCCGGGGAGCTGTTTTTT. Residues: CASSLYRGSGELFF.

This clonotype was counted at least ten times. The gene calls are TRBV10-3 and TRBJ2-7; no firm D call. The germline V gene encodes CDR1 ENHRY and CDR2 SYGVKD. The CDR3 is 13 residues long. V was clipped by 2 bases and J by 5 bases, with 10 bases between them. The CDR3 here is CAISEGSMNEQYF. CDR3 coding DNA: TGTGCCATCAGTGAGGGGTCAATGAACGAGCAGTACTTC.

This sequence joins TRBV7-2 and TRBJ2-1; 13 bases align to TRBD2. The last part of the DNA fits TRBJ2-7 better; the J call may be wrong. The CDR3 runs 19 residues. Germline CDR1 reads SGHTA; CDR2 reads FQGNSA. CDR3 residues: CASSPGLAGAVVTYNEQYF. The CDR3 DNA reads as TGTGCCAGCAGCCCAGGACTAGCGGGAGCCGTGGTTACCTACAATGAGCAGTACTTC.

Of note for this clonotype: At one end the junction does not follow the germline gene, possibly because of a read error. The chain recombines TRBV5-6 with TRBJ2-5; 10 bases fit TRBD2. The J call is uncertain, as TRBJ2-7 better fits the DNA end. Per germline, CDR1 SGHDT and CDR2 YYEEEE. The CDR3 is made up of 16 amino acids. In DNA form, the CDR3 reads TGTGTCAGCAGTTTAAGAGCGGGAGGGCCCTCCGCCGAGCAGTACTTC. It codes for CVSSLRAGGPSAEQYF.